This passage covers 9 T cell receptor beta chains from one sample sequenced in a study of T cells in Graves' hyperthyroidism and ophthalmopathy. RNA transcripts yielded amplified TCR beta CDR3 regions. Researchers ran a first-round RT-PCR on the TCR CDR3 using the HTBI primer set. TCRdb independently ran MiXCR on the multiplex PCR reads; one entry per CDR3 protein. Of about 640,000 distinct CDR3 sequences in the sample, 20% are singletons; the top ten hold about 34%. The sequenced sample consisted of blood. The origin of the receptors is a man aged 25-40 years with Graves' ophthalmopathy.

Here the CDR3 DNA reads TGTGCCAGCAGGAGACAGGGGGAGGAAGCTTTCTTT. It codes for CASRRQGEEAFF. The chain is built from TRBV6-2 or TRBV6-3 and TRBJ1-1, with 9 nucleotides matching TRBD1. This CDR3 is 12 amino acids long. Unmatched junction bases numbered 4, after V lost 6 bases and J lost 8 bases. The V gene's germline CDR1 is MNHEY and CDR2 SVGEGT.

This clonotype was seen a few times. The rearrangement links TRBV2 to TRBJ2-2; no reliable D call. Germline V gives CDR1 SNHLY, CDR2 FYNNEI. V lost 6 bases, J lost 3 bases, and 14 bases lay in between. The length of the CDR3 is 15 residues. The CDR3 sequence: CASSSLISDTGELFF. DNA for the CDR3: TGTGCCAGCAGCTCCCTCATTTCAGACACCGGGGAGCTGTTTTTT.

The sample holds a few counts of this clonotype. The chain is built from TRBV27 and TRBJ1-2; 7 bases line up with TRBD1. Germline V lookup: CDR1 MNHEY, CDR2 SMNVEV (reference sequence). V shed 7 bases, J shed 4 bases, and the junction held 3 bases outside the gene matches. The CDR3 extends over 12 amino acids. CDR3 sequence (DNA): TGTGCCAGCAAGACAGGGCCCTATGGCTACACCTTC. This translates into CASKTGPYGYTF.

This clonotype came up a few times. The chain is built from TRBV28 and TRBJ2-6; D ambiguous. This CDR3 contains 16 residues. V lost 6 bases and J lost 0, with 12 bases in between. Looked up from germline, CDR1 is MDHEN and CDR2 is SYDVKM. The chain's CDR3 is CASRNRVGSGANVLTF. The CDR3 DNA follows: TGTGCCAGCAGAAACCGGGTGGGCTCTGGGGCCAACGTCCTGACTTTC.

This clonotype was recorded at least ten times. The chain is built from TRBV30 and TRBJ2-7, with D unresolved. The V gene lost 2 bases and the J gene lost 3 bases, with 11 bases spanning the gap. Germline values: CDR1 GTSNPN, CDR2 SVGIG (reference sequence). This CDR3 contains 13 residues. CDR3 sequence (DNA): TGTGCCTGGAGTCTCAAGAGTAACTACGAGCAGTACTTC. This codes for CAWSLKSNYEQYF.

In its sample, this clonotype was seen a few times. V and J are TRBV7-9 and TRBJ2-7, with D tentatively TRBD1 or TRBD2 (5 bases each). The CDR3 extends over 15 amino acids. Germline V gives CDR1 SEHNR, CDR2 FQNEAQ (reference sequence). Trimming stripped 4 bases from V and 2 bases from J, with 15 bases between. CDR3 amino acids: CASSSPLGTAYEQYF. The CDR3 DNA sequence: TGTGCCAGCAGCTCCCCACTAGGGACCGCCTACGAGCAGTACTTC.

The rearrangement uses TRBV20-1 and TRBJ2-7; 11 bases map to TRBD2. The CDR3 runs to 14 residues. Trimming cost V 5 bases and J 3 bases; bases outside gene matches: 6. Germline CDR1 reads DFQATT; CDR2 reads SNEGSKA (reference sequence). CDR3 residues: CSALGTSGIYEQYF. CDR3 coding DNA: TGCAGTGCTCTCGGGACTAGCGGAATCTACGAGCAGTACTTC.

Many counts were recorded for this clonotype. This sequence joins TRBV20-1 and TRBJ2-5; D possibly uses TRBD1 or TRBD2 (5 bases each). Germline loops: CDR1 DFQATT, CDR2 SNEGSKA (reference sequence). The CDR3 has 12 residues. V gave up 4 bases and J gave up 3 bases, with 9 bases separating them. The CDR3 region is CSATGGEETQYF. For the CDR3, the DNA is TGCAGTGCTACTGGGGGTGAAGAGACCCAGTACTTC.

This clonotype occurred a few times. This chain uses TRBV7-2 with TRBJ2-7, with TRBD1 matching over 7 bases. The CDR3 consists of 14 residues. Trimming removed 4 bases from V and 2 bases from J; junction bases left unmatched: 5. Germline V lookup: CDR1 SGHTA, CDR2 FQGNSA. The CDR3 sequence: CASSYGQVTYEQYF. As DNA, the CDR3 is TGTGCCAGCAGCTACGGACAGGTAACCTACGAGCAGTACTTC.